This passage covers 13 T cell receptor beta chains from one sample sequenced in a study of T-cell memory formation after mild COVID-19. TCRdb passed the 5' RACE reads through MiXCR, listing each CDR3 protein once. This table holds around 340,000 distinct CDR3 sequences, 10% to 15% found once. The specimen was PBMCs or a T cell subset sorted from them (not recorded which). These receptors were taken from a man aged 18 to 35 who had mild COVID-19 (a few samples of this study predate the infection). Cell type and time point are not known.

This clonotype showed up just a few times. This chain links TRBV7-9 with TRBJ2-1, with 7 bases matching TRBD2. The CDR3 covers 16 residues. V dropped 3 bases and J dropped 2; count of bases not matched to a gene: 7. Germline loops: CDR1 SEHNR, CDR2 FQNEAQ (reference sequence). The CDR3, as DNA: TGTGCCAGCAGCTTTTTAGGGACTACAGCCTACAATGAGCAGTTCTTC. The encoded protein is CASSFLGTTAYNEQFF.

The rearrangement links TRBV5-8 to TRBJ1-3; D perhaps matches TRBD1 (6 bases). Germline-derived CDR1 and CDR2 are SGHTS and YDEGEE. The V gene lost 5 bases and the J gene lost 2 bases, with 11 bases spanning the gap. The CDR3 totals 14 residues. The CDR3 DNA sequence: TGTGCCAGCAGGATCCGGGGGCCTGGAAACACCATATATTTT. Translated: CASRIRGPGNTIYF.

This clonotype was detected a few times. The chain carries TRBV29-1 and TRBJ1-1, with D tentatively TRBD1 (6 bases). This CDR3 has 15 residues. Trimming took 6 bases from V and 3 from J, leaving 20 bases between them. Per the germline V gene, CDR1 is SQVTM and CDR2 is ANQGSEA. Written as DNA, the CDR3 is TGCAGCGTGAGCGGGGGGCTAACTTTCTACACTGAAGCTTTCTTT. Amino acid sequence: CSVSGGLTFYTEAFF. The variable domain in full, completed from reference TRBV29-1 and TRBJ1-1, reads SAVISQKPSRDICQRGTSLTIQCQVDSQVTMMFWYRQQPGQSLTLIATANQGSEATYESGFVIDKFPISRPNLTFSTLTVSNMSPEDSSIYLCSVSGGLTFYTEAFFGQGTRLTVV.

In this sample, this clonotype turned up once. The CDR3 nucleotides are TGTGCCAGCTCACCGTCGACAGAGCCGGCCTACAATGAGCAGTTCTTC. This translates into CASSPSTEPAYNEQFF. The chain is built from TRBV18 and TRBJ2-1; D is perhaps TRBD1 (5 bases). Per the germline V gene, CDR1 is KGHSH and CDR2 is LQKENI. The length of the CDR3 is 16 residues. Trimming pared 3 bases from V and 2 bases from J, leaving 14 bases between.

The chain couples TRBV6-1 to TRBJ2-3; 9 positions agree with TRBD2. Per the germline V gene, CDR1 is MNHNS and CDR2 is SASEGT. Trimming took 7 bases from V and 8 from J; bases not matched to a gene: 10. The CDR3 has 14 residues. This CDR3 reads CASIGRIAGVTQYF. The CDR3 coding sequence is TGTGCCAGCATTGGCCGGATAGCGGGGGTTACGCAGTATTTT.

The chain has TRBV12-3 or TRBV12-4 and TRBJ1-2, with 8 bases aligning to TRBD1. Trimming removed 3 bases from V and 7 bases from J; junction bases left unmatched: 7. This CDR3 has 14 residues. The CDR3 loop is CASSFNRGMSGYTF. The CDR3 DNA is TGTGCCAGCAGTTTTAACAGGGGGATGTCTGGCTACACCTTC.

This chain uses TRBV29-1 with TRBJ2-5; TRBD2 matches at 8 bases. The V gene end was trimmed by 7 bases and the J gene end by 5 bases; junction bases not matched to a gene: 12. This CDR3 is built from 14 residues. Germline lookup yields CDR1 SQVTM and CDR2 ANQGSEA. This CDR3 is CSASPSSGGETQYF. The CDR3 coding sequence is TGCAGCGCCTCCCCGTCAAGCGGGGGTGAGACCCAGTACTTC. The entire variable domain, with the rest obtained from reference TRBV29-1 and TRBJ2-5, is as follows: SAVISQKPSRDICQRGTSLTIQCQVDSQVTMMFWYRQQPGQSLTLIATANQGSEATYESGFVIDKFPISRPNLTFSTLTVSNMSPEDSSIYLCSASPSSGGETQYFGPGTRLLVL.

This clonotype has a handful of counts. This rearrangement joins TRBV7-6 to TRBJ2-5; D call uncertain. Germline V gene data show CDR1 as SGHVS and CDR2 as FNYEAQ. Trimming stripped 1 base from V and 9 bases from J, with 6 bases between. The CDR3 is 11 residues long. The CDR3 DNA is TGTGCCAGCAGCTTAGGGACGGCCCAGTACTTC. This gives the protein CASSLGTAQYF.

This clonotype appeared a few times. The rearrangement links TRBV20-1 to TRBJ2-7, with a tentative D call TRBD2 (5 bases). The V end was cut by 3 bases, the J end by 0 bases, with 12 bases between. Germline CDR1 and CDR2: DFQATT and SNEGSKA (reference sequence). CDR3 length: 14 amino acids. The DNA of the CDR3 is TGCAGTGCTAGGGACTTACTGAGCTCCTACGAGCAGTACGTC. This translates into CSARDLLSSYEQYV.

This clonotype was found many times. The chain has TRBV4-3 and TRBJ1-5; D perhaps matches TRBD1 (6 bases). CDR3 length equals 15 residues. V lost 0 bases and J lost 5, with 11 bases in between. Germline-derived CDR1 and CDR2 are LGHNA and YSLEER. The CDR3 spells CASSQDQGRYQPQHF. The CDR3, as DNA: TGCGCCAGCAGCCAAGATCAGGGGCGGTATCAGCCCCAGCATTTT.

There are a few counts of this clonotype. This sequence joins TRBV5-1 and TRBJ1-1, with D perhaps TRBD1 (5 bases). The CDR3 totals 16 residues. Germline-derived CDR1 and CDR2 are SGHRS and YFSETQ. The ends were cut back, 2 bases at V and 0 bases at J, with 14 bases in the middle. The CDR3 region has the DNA TGCGCCAGCAGCTTTGGGGGAGCATACATGAACACTGAAGCTTTCTTT. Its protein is CASSFGGAYMNTEAFF. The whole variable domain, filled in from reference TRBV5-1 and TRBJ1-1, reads KAGVTQTPRYLIKTRGQQVTLSCSPISGHRSVSWYQQTPGQGLQFLFEYFSETQRNKGNFPGRFSGRQFSNSRSEMNVSTLELGDSALYLCASSFGGAYMNTEAFFGQGTRLTVV.

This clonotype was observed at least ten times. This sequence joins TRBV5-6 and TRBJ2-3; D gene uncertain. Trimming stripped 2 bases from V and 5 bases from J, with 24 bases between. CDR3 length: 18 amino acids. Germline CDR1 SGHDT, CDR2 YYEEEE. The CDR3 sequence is CASSFTFVGPTVGDTQYF. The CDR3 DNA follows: TGTGCCAGCAGCTTTACGTTCGTAGGGCCAACGGTGGGAGATACGCAGTATTTT.

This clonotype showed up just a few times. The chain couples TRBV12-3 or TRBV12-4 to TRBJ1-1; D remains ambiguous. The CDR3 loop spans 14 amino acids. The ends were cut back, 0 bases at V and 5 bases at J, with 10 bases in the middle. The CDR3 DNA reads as TGTGCCAGCAGTTTAGCGGGTCCGGGGACTGAAGCTTTCTTT. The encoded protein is CASSLAGPGTEAFF.